The following is a T cell receptor (beta chain) sequence with its context. The data originate from a study of blood T cell repertoires in COVID-19. Profiled with immunoSEQ multiplex PCR; TCRdb holds only in-frame clones, not every one. The sample contains roughly 430,000 clones, 70% to 90% of which appear only once. CDR1 is LGHDT and CDR2 is YNNKEL in the germline V gene (reference sequence). Trimming shortened V by 2 bases and J by 4 bases, and 17 bases separated the two germline ends. This CDR3 has 16 residues. This chain joins TRBV3-1 (or the pseudogene TRBV3-2) and TRBJ1-1, with D maybe TRBD1 (6 bases). This TCR was sampled from a woman aged 35 to 49 with acute COVID-19. Input material: PBMCs or T cells enriched from blood (not recorded which). The CDR3, as DNA: TGTGCCAGCAGCCAATTTCTAACAGGGTTGGGCACTGAAGCTTTCTTT. Amino acid sequence: CASSQFLTGLGTEAFF.